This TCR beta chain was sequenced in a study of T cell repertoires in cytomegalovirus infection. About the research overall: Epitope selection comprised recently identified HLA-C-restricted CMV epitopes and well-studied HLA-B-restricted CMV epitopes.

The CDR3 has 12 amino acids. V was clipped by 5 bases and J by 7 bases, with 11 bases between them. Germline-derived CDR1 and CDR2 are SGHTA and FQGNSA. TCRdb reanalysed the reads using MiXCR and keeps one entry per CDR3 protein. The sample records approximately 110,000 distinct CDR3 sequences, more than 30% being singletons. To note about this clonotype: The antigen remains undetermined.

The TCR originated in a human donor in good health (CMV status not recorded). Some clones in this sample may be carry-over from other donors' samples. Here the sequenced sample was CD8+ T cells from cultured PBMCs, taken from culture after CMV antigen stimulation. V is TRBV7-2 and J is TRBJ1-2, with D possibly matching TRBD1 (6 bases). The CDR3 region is CASSPDSSGYTF. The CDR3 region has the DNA TGTGCCAGCAGCCCGGACAGCAGTGGCTACACCTTC.